This T cell receptor beta chain is drawn from a study of T cell responses to AZD1222 COVID-19 vaccine. Notes on this clone: Its antigen is undetermined.

The method was immunoSEQ multiplex PCR; TCRdb's version includes in-frame clones alone and lacks a portion of them. The sample comprises about 100,000 clones, around 90% of which are singletons, and 8% to 9% rests with the top ten. The study, taken as a whole, reports: Samples come after the peak T cell response, not at day 14. White British ancestry dominated among donors, who included more females, and clonal diversity was possibly underestimated. Per reports, nearly half of all spike-specific TCRs target regions that are unmutated in variants.

This CDR3 is built from 16 residues. The V end was cut by 1 base, the J end by 1 base, with 13 bases between. Germline assignment: CDR1 LNHDA and CDR2 SQIVND (reference sequence). This TCR came from an adult in good health. The source was peripheral blood, collected on day 0 of AZD1222 vaccination. The gene calls are TRBV19 and TRBJ1-1; possibly TRBD1 for D (6 bases). This CDR3 reads CASSIAVDRPNTEAFF. CDR3 sequence (DNA): TGTGCCAGTAGTATAGCCGTCGACAGGCCGAACACTGAAGCTTTCTTT. Drawing the rest from reference TRBV19 and TRBJ1-1, the complete variable domain is DGGITQSPKYLFRKEGQNVTLSCEQNLNHDAMYWYRQDPGQGLRLIYYSQIVNDFQKGDIAEGYSVSREKKESFPLTVTSAQKNPTAFYLCASSIAVDRPNTEAFFGQGTRLTVV.